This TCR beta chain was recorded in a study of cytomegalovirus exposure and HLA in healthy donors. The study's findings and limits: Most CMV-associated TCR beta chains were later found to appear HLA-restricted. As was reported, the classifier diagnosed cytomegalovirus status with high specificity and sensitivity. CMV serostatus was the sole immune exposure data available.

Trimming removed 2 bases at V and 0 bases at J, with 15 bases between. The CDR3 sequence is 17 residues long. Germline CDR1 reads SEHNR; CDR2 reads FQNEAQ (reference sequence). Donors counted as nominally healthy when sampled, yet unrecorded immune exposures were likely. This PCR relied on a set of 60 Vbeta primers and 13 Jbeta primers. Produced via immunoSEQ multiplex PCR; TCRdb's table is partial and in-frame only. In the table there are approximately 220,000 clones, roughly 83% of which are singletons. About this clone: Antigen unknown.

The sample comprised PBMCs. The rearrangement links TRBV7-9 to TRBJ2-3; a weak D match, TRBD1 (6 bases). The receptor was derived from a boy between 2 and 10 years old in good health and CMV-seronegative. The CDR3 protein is CASSLNPRQASTDTQYF. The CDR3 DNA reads TGTGCCAGCAGCTTAAATCCCCGACAGGCTAGCACAGATACGCAGTATTTT.